Listed below are T cell receptor beta chains from one sample, sequenced in a study of OX40 agonist ivuxolimab in advanced cancers. Some clones are missing from TCRdb's copy, which holds only in-frame ones; the method was immunoSEQ multiplex PCR. The data show 40,000 or so clones, with approximately 90% seen just once and 20% to 25% held by the top ten. The source was CD4+ or CD8+ T cells sorted from blood, collected in a trial of the OX40 agonist ivuxolimab. The source of these receptors is an adult with an advanced solid tumor such as melanoma, head and neck, liver or kidney cancer. Both conserved end residues are part of each CDR3. D genes are given only for firm matches. The size entry is marked missing in some rows and otherwise reads once, few, many or a size class.

TRBV4-2,NA,TRBD1,15,TRBJ2-7,TGTGCCAGCAGCCAAGGGGACAGGGCCACCTACGAGCAGTACTTC,CASSQGDRATYEQYF
TRBV27,NA,TRBD1,14,TRBJ2-5,TGTGCCAGCAGTTTATGGGACAGGGCGGAGACCCAGTACTTC,CASSLWDRAETQYF
TRBV6-5,NA,NA,11,TRBJ1-1,TGTGCCAGCAGAAACGTACGGGAAGCTTTCTTT,CASRNVREAFF
TRBV19,once,TRBD1,13,TRBJ1-5,TGTGCCAGTCAGACAGGGGCGGATCAGCCCCAGCATTTT,CASQTGADQPQHF
TRBV10-3,NA,NA,14,TRBJ1-1,TGTGCCATGAGTAGAGAGCGTATGAACACTGAAGCTTTCTTT,CAMSRERMNTEAFF
TRBV5-1,NA,NA,14,TRBJ2-7,TGCGCCAGCAGCTCTACGACCCCCGTCTACGAGCAGTACTTC,CASSSTTPVYEQYF
TRBV9,NA,TRBD1,15,TRBJ2-7,TGTGCCAGCAGCCCAATGGGGACAGGGGGCTACGAGCAGTACTTC,CASSPMGTGGYEQYF
TRBV6-5,NA,NA,16,TRBJ1-2,TGTGCCAGCAGTTACTCCCGGCAGGCTGGTGACTATGGCTACACCTTC,CASSYSRQAGDYGYTF
TRBV19,NA,TRBD1,16,TRBJ2-3,TGTGCCAGTAGCCGGTGGGGACAGGGGGCAACAGATACGCAGTATTTT,CASSRWGQGATDTQYF
TRBV6-5,NA,NA,15,TRBJ2-1,TGTGCCAGCAGTTACTTTGGTGGCTCCTACAATGAGCAGTTCTTC,CASSYFGGSYNEQFF
TRBV28,NA,NA,12,TRBJ2-3,TGTGCCAGCAGTTTACTGGAAGATACGCAGTATTTT,CASSLLEDTQYF
TRBV4-2,NA,NA,15,TRBJ2-7,TGTGCCAGCAGCCAAGAGGGGACGGGGGGCCACGAGCAGTACTTC,CASSQEGTGGHEQYF
TRBV6-1,NA,NA,11,TRBJ1-4,TGTGCCAGCAAGGGGTGGGAAAAACTGTTTTTT,CASKGWEKLFF
TRBV6-5,NA,NA,12,TRBJ1-5,TGTGCCAGCAGTTACGGGGGTCAGCCCCAGCATTTT,CASSYGGQPQHF
TRBV5-1,NA,NA,13,TRBJ2-1,TGCGCCAGCAGTTTGACTAGTTCCAATGAGCAGTTCTTC,CASSLTSSNEQFF
TRBV19,once,NA,13,TRBJ1-1,TGTGCCACCTCTTGGGGGGCCTACACTGAAGCTTTCTTT,CATSWGAYTEAFF
TRBV15,NA,NA,12,TRBJ1-4,TGTGCCACCAGCAGGACGGGTGAAAAACTGTTTTTT,CATSRTGEKLFF
TRBV28,NA,TRBD2,14,TRBJ2-2,TGTGCCAGCAGCACTAGCGGGAGCACCGGGGAGCTGTTTTTT,CASSTSGSTGELFF
TRBV6-6,NA,TRBD2,14,TRBJ2-3,TGTGCCAGCAGCCTAGCGGGAGTGAAAGATACGCAGTATTTT,CASSLAGVKDTQYF
TRBV27,NA,NA,13,TRBJ2-1,TGTGCCAGCAGTCCTCAGGAGGGCAATGAGCAGTTCTTC,CASSPQEGNEQFF
TRBV28,NA,NA,13,TRBJ2-7,TGTGCCAGCGTCGGTAGGCTACTCTACGAGCAGTACTTC,CASVGRLLYEQYF
TRBV27,once,TRBD1,15,TRBJ2-3,TGTGCCAGCAGTTTATCGCAGGGGGCCGGGGATACGCAGTATTTT,CASSLSQGAGDTQYF
TRBV28,NA,NA,9,TRBJ1-2,TGTGCCAGCTACGGGGGCTACACCTTC,CASYGGYTF
TRBV28,NA,TRBD2,14,TRBJ2-1,TGTGCCAGCAGTTTCCACACGACTAGCGCTGAGCAGTTCTTC,CASSFHTTSAEQFF
TRBV2,NA,TRBD2,14,TRBJ2-5,TGTGCCAGCAGTGAGTCAGGGAGGGTGGAGACCCAGTACTTC,CASSESGRVETQYF
TRBV2,NA,TRBD1,16,TRBJ2-5,TGTGCCAGCAGTGATCTCACAGGGGGGAAGAAGGAGACCCAGTACTTC,CASSDLTGGKKETQYF
TRBV29-1,NA,NA,15,TRBJ2-2,TGCAGCGTTGAACAGGACCCCCGAGTTCCCGGGGAGCTGTTTTTT,CSVEQDPRVPGELFF
TRBV5-1,NA,TRBD2,15,TRBJ2-7,TGCGCCAGCAGCGACCCCGGGACTAGCCGCTACGAGCAGTACTTC,CASSDPGTSRYEQYF
TRBV9,NA,TRBD2,15,TRBJ2-7,TGTGCCAGCAGCGTAGGAGGCGGGAGGGCCTACGAGCAGTACTTC,CASSVGGGRAYEQYF
TRBV28,NA,TRBD1,15,TRBJ2-7,TGTGCCAGCAGTTTAGTTACAGGGGAATTATACGAGCAGTACTTC,CASSLVTGELYEQYF
TRBV5-6,NA,NA,13,TRBJ1-2,TGTGCCAGCAGCTTGGGGGGAAACTATGGCTACACCTTC,CASSLGGNYGYTF
TRBV28,NA,TRBD1,13,TRBJ2-7,TGTGCCAGCAGTAGGGACAGGGTCTACGAGCAGTACTTC,CASSRDRVYEQYF
TRBV19,once,NA,13,TRBJ2-7,TGTGCCAGTAGTATATATGGGGGCTACGAGCAGTACTTC,CASSIYGGYEQYF
TRBV4-3,once,TRBD2,17,TRBJ2-7,TGCGCCAGCAGCGCGGGACTAGCGGGAGAAGGATCCTACGAGCAGTACTTC,CASSAGLAGEGSYEQYF
TRBV7-6,NA,NA,13,TRBJ2-5,TGTGCCAGCAGCTATCAGGGGTCACAGACCCAGTACTTC,CASSYQGSQTQYF
TRBV4-3,NA,NA,15,TRBJ2-2,TGCGCCAGCAGCCAAGAGCTCTGGGAGGACGGGGAGCTGTTTTTT,CASSQELWEDGELFF
TRBV7-9,NA,NA,15,TRBJ2-5,TGTGCCAGCAGCTTAGCCTCAGGGTACGAGGAGACCCAGTACTTC,CASSLASGYEETQYF
TRBV9,NA,NA,15,TRBJ2-2,TGTGCCAGCAGCGACGAGGACCAGGGGATCGGGGAGCTGTTTTTT,CASSDEDQGIGELFF
TRBV7-9,NA,TRBD1,17,TRBJ2-3,TGTGCCAGCAGCTTTAAACCGGGACAGGGTTTCACAGATACGCAGTATTTT,CASSFKPGQGFTDTQYF
TRBV27,NA,TRBD2,14,TRBJ2-3,TGTGCCAGCAACCCGGGACTAGCTCCAGATACGCAGTATTTT,CASNPGLAPDTQYF
TRBV19,NA,TRBD2,15,TRBJ2-7,TGTGCCAGTAGTTCCAGGACTAGCGGGAGTCTCGAGCAGTACTTC,CASSSRTSGSLEQYF
TRBV7-9,NA,NA,16,TRBJ1-2,TGTGCCAGCAGCTTAGGGGACCCCTCACCTAACTATGGCTACACCTTC,CASSLGDPSPNYGYTF
TRBV30,few,NA,13,TRBJ2-2,TGTGCCTGGAGTACCGCGGGCGCCGGGGAGCTGTTTTTT,CAWSTAGAGELFF
TRBV7-9,few,NA,15,TRBJ1-1,TGTGCCAGCAGCGTAACCCCAGGGGCGGAAACTGAAGCTTTCTTT,CASSVTPGAETEAFF
TRBV28,NA,NA,15,TRBJ2-2,TGTGCCAGCAGTCCCCTGGTTGCGAACACCGGGGAGCTGTTTTTT,CASSPLVANTGELFF